This TCR beta chain was sequenced in a study of long-term antiretroviral therapy in people with HIV. Survey-level resolution applied to immunoSEQ assay v3.0. The data were produced by immunoSEQ multiplex PCR, yet TCRdb's version contains in-frame clones alone and is incomplete. The repertoire holds fewer than 25,000 clones, with approximately 81% as singletons. V lost 2 bases and J lost 0, with 8 bases in between. CDR1 is MNHEY, CDR2 SVGAGI, per germline. This CDR3 spans 15 amino acids. Broader study findings: Clones that had undergone expansion before ART dominated the repertoire at all time points. Comparison with controls showed narrower CDR3 length ranges in HIV repertoires.

In regard to this clone: Antigen unknown.

The source of this sequence is a man aged 45-60 years with HIV. J is TRBJ1-3 and V is TRBV6-5, with D perhaps matching TRBD1 (6 bases). Specimen: unsorted PBMCs, collected at the start of antiretroviral therapy. CDR3 residues: CASSYNRVSGNTIYF. As DNA, the CDR3 is TGTGCCAGCAGTTACAACAGGGTCTCTGGAAACACCATATATTTT.